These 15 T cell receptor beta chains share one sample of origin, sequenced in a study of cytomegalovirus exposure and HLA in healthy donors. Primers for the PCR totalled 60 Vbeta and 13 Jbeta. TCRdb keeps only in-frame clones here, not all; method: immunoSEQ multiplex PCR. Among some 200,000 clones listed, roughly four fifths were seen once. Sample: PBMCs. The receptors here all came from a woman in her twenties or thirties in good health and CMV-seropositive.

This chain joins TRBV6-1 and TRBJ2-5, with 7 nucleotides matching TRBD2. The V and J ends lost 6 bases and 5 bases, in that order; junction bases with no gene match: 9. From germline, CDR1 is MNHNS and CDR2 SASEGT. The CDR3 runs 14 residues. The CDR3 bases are TGTGCCAGCAGCCCAGCGGGAATCGGGGAGACCCAGTACTTC. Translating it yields CASSPAGIGETQYF.

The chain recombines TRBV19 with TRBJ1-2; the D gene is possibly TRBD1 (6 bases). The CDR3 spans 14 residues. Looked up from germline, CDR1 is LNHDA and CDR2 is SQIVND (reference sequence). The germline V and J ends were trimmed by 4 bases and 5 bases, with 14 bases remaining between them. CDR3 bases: TGTGCCAGTAGTAAACAGCCGCAGGGGTATGGCTACACCTTC. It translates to CASSKQPQGYGYTF.

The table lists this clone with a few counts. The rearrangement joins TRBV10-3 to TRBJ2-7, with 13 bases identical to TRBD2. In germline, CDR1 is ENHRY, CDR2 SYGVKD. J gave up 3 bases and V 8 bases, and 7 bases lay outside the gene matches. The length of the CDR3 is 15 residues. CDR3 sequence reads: CAISLAGGPGYEQYF. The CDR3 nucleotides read TGTGCCATCTCACTAGCGGGGGGGCCTGGCTACGAGCAGTACTTC.

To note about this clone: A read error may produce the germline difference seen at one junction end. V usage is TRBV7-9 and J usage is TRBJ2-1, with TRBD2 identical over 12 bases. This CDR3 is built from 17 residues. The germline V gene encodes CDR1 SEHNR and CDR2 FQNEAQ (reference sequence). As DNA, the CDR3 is TGTTCCAGCAGACAAGGACTAGCGGGGAGTATCTACAATGAGCAGTTCTTC. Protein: CSSRQGLAGSIYNEQFF.

CDR3 nucleotide sequence: TGTGCCAGCAGCCCCCGAGTAACCGGGGAGCTGTTTTTT. Its translation: CASSPRVTGELFF. The rearrangement links TRBV5-6 to TRBJ2-2; D call uncertain. This CDR3 spans 13 amino acids. From germline, CDR1 is SGHDT and CDR2 YYEEEE. Trimming left V 4 bases short and J 5 bases short, with 9 bases between. Using reference TRBV5-6 and TRBJ2-2 for the parts outside the CDR3, the full variable domain is DAGVTQSPTHLIKTRGQQVTLRCSPKSGHDTVSWYQQALGQGPQFIFQYYEEEERQRGNFPDRFSGHQFPNYSSELNVNALLLGDSALYLCASSPRVTGELFFGEGSRLTVL.

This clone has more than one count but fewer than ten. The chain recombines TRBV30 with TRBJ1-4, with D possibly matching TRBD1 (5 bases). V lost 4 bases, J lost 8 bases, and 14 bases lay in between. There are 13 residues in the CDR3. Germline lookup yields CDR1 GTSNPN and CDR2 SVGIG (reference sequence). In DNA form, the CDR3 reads TGTGCCTGGAACGTCAGGGTAGGCGAAAAACTGTTTTTT. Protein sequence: CAWNVRVGEKLFF.

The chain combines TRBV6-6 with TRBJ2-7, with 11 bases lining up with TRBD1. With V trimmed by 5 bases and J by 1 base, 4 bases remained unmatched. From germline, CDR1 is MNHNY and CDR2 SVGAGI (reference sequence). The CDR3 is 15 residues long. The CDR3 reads CASSRDRGESYEQYF. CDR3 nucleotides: TGTGCCAGCAGTCGGGACAGGGGGGAATCCTACGAGCAGTACTTC.

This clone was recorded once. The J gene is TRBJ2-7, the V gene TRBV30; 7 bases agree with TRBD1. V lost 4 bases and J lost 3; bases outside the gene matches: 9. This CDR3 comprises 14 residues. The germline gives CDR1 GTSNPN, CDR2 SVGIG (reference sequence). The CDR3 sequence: CAWKQQGSYYEQYF. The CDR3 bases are TGTGCCTGGAAGCAACAGGGGAGCTACTACGAGCAGTACTTC.

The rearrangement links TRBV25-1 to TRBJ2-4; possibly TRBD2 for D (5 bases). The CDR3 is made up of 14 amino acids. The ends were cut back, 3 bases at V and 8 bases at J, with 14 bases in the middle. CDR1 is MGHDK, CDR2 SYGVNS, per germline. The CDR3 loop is CASSEAEGLDIQYF. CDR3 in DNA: TGTGCCAGCAGTGAGGCCGAGGGCCTGGACATTCAGTACTTC. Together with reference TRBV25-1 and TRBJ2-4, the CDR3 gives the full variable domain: EADIYQTPRYLVIGTGKKITLECSQTMGHDKMYWYQQDPGMELHLIHYSYGVNSTEKGDLSSESTVSRIRTEHFPLTLESARPSHTSQYLCASSEAEGLDIQYFGAGTRLSVL.

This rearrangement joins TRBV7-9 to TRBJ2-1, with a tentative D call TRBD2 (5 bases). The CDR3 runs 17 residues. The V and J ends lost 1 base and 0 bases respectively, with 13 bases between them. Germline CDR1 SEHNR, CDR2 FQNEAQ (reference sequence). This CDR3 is CASSLERRVSSYNEQFF. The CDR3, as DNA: TGTGCCAGCAGCTTAGAGCGGCGGGTGAGCTCCTACAATGAGCAGTTCTTC.

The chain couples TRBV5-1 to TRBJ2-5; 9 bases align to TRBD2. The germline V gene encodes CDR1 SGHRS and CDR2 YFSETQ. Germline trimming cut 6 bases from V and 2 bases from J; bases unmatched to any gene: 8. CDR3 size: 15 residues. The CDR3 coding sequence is TGCGCCAGCACTAAGGCTAGCGGGGTTCAAGAGACCCAGTACTTC. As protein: CASTKASGVQETQYF. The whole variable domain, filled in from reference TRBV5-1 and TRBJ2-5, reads KAGVTQTPRYLIKTRGQQVTLSCSPISGHRSVSWYQQTPGQGLQFLFEYFSETQRNKGNFPGRFSGRQFSNSRSEMNVSTLELGDSALYLCASTKASGVQETQYFGPGTRLLVL.

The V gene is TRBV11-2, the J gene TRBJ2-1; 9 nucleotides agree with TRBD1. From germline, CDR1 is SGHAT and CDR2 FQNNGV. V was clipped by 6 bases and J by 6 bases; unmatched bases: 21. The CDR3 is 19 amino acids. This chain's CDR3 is CASSKQGASLMGRGNEQFF. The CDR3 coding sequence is TGTGCCAGCAGTAAACAGGGGGCGAGCCTAATGGGACGAGGCAATGAGCAGTTCTTC.

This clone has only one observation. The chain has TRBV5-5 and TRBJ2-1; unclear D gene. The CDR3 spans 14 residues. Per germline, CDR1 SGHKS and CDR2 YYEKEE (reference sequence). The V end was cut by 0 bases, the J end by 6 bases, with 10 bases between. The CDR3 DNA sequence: TGTGCCAGCAGCTTGGAAATCCACAGCAATGAGCAGTTCTTC. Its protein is CASSLEIHSNEQFF.

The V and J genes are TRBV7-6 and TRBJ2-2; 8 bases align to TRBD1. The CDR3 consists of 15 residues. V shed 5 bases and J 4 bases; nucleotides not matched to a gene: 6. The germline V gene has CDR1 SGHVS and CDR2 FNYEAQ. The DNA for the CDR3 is TGTGCCAGCAGCCCCCAGGGGGCCGGCACCGGGGAGCTGTTTTTT. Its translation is CASSPQGAGTGELFF.

The CDR3 DNA sequence: TGTGCCAGCAGTGAACTAACGGACAGAGAGAACACTGAAGCTTTCTTT. Its protein product is CASSELTDRENTEAFF. The rearrangement uses TRBV2 and TRBJ1-1; D might be TRBD1 (6 bases). The CDR3 loop spans 16 amino acids. The V gene lost 2 bases and the J gene lost 1 base, with 14 bases spanning the gap. Germline V gene data show CDR1 as SNHLY and CDR2 as FYNNEI.